Listed here are 5 T cell receptor beta chains from one sample, sequenced in a study of radiotherapy plus CTLA-4 blockade in lung cancer. The protocol was immunoSEQ multiplex PCR, while the TCRdb copy is restricted to in-frame clones and leaves out a portion. Here the sample spans some 73,000 clones, 70% to 85% being singletons. This specimen was peripheral blood, taken from a patient treated with radiotherapy plus ipilimumab. The receptors here all came from a human donor with non-small cell lung cancer who had stable disease on radiotherapy plus ipilimumab.

The chain joins TRBV27 to TRBJ2-7; 10 nucleotides agree with TRBD1. This CDR3 is built from 20 residues. V trimming: 2 bases; J trimming: 0 bases; junction bases outside the gene matches: 16. The germline V gene has CDR1 MNHEY and CDR2 SMNVEV (reference sequence). This chain's CDR3 is CASSLLGQGGLGRSSYEQYF. The CDR3, as DNA: TGTGCCAGCAGTTTACTCGGACAGGGGGGGCTTGGTCGGAGCTCCTACGAGCAGTACTTC.

This chain connects TRBV6-1 to TRBJ2-5, with D unresolved. This CDR3 has 13 amino acids. Trimming took off 2 bases at V and 5 bases at J, with 9 bases between the two ends. Germline CDR1 reads MNHNS; CDR2 reads SASEGT. The CDR3 spells CASSENRVETQYF. CDR3 bases: TGTGCCAGCAGTGAAAACCGTGTGGAGACCCAGTACTTC.

This clone was detected a few times. The chain combines TRBV18 with TRBJ2-3; D uncertain. Germline CDR1 KGHSH, CDR2 LQKENI. Trimming took 1 base from V and 6 from J, leaving 5 bases between them. CDR3 size: 12 residues. The CDR3 region is CASSPQSDTQYF. Here the CDR3 DNA reads TGTGCCAGCTCACCACAGTCCGATACGCAGTATTTT.

The genes are TRBV5-4 and TRBJ1-1; weak D call: TRBD1 (5 bases). Trimming cost V 1 base and J 11 bases, with 15 bases left between them. The CDR3 consists of 13 residues. Germline V gene sequence: CDR1 SGHNT, CDR2 YYREEE (reference sequence). The CDR3 DNA is TGTGCCAGCAGCTTGATCGGGGACCCTTCCGCTTTCTTT. Translating gives CASSLIGDPSAFF.

The V gene is TRBV11-2, the J gene TRBJ2-6, with 8 bases aligning to TRBD1. V lost 5 bases, J lost 2 bases, and 5 bases stayed unmatched. Germline V gene lookup returns CDR1 SGHAT and CDR2 FQNNGV. CDR3 length: 16 amino acids. The CDR3 DNA reads as TGTGCCAGCAGCCAAAAGACAGGGGCTGGGGCCAACGTCCTGACTTTC. As protein: CASSQKTGAGANVLTF.